The 18 T cell receptor beta chains below were found in one sample sequenced in a study of blood T cell repertoires in COVID-19. Profiled with immunoSEQ multiplex PCR; TCRdb holds only in-frame clones, not every one. The repertoire holds about 28,000 clones, with roughly 85% as singletons. The sample was peripheral blood. The receptors come from a human donor in a cohort sampled during active COVID-19.

CDR3 nucleotide sequence: TGTGCCAGCAGCCAGCCGGGACAGGGGAACACTGAAGCTTTCTTT. As protein: CASSQPGQGNTEAFF. The chain combines TRBV3-1 (or the pseudogene TRBV3-2) with TRBJ1-1; 9 positions match TRBD1. V lost 3 bases, J lost 1 base, and 3 bases stayed unmatched. CDR3 size: 15 residues. Germline values: CDR1 LGHDT, CDR2 YNNKEL (reference sequence).

The rearrangement uses TRBV7-9 and TRBJ1-2; 9 bases match TRBD1. CDR3 length: 14 amino acids. Germline CDR1 SEHNR, CDR2 FQNEAQ (reference sequence). Unmatched junction bases numbered 3, after V lost 4 bases and J lost 3 bases. CDR3 bases: TGTGCCAGCAGCTGGGGACAGGGATACTATGGCTACACCTTC. Protein product: CASSWGQGYYGYTF.

The chain carries TRBV9 and TRBJ2-7; 9 bases agree with TRBD1. Germline trimming cut 2 bases from V and 6 bases from J; bases unmatched to any gene: 3. The CDR3 is 13 amino acids. In germline, CDR1 is SGDLS, CDR2 YYNGEE. This CDR3 is CASSVTGGSEQYF. CDR3 DNA sequence: TGTGCCAGCAGCGTCACAGGGGGCTCCGAGCAGTACTTC.

Here the CDR3 reads CATATGTGRDEQFF. The CDR3 DNA reads as TGTGCCACCGCGACCGGGACAGGGAGGGATGAGCAGTTCTTC. The V call is TRBV15, the J call TRBJ2-1; 9 bases agree with TRBD1. This CDR3 spans 14 amino acids. Germline CDR1 is LNHNV and CDR2 is YYDKDF (reference sequence). The junction had 10 bases not matched to a gene; V was cut back by 8 bases and J by 8 bases.

This chain joins TRBV19 and TRBJ1-1; D not resolved. The CDR3 length is 15 residues. Per germline, CDR1 LNHDA and CDR2 SQIVND (reference sequence). Deletions cut 7 bases from V and 2 bases from J, with 17 bases between. CDR3 residues: CASMGREGFNTEAFF. The CDR3 bases are TGTGCCAGTATGGGTCGGGAAGGGTTTAACACTGAAGCTTTCTTT.

The genes are TRBV3-1 (or the pseudogene TRBV3-2) and TRBJ2-1, with 16 positions matching TRBD2. The trim removed 1 base at V and 7 bases at J, leaving 7 bases unmatched. This CDR3 spans 18 amino acids. Germline loops: CDR1 LGHDT, CDR2 YNNKEL (reference sequence). The CDR3 loop reads CASSQVLGLAGGRNEQFF. The CDR3 region has the DNA TGTGCCAGCAGCCAAGTATTGGGACTAGCGGGGGGGAGGAATGAGCAGTTCTTC.

The V gene is TRBV12-5, the J gene TRBJ1-1; 8 bases are shared with TRBD1. Germline V gene sequence: CDR1 LGHNT, CDR2 FRNRAP. This CDR3 spans 17 amino acids. Germline trimming cut 1 base from V and 1 base from J; bases unmatched to any gene: 8. CDR3 in DNA: TGTGCTAGTGGTTTGGCAACCCCCACAGGGGGGAACACTGAAGCTTTCTTT. Translation: CASGLATPTGGNTEAFF.

This chain joins TRBV2 and TRBJ1-2; D is uncertain. The CDR3 consists of 14 residues. CDR1 is SNHLY, CDR2 FYNNEI, per germline. The ends were cut back, 8 bases at V and 4 bases at J, with 17 bases in the middle. The CDR3 loop is CASQTDNMGYGYTF. The CDR3 DNA reads as TGTGCCAGCCAAACAGATAATATGGGCTATGGCTACACCTTC.

J is TRBJ2-1 and V is TRBV5-1, with a possible D match to TRBD2 (5 bases). CDR3 length: 17 residues. Trimming took 4 bases from V and 0 from J, leaving 17 bases between them. Germline V gives CDR1 SGHRS, CDR2 YFSETQ. CDR3 loop: CASSPHKRQSSYNEQFF. CDR3 in DNA: TGCGCCAGCAGCCCTCATAAGCGGCAAAGCTCCTACAATGAGCAGTTCTTC.

The genes are TRBV2 and TRBJ2-5; 9 bases are shared with TRBD1. The germline CDR1 and CDR2 sequences are SNHLY and FYNNEI. The CDR3 is 14 residues long. Germline trimming cut 6 bases from V and 2 bases from J; bases unmatched to any gene: 4. CDR3 DNA: TGTGCCAGCAGACAGGGGGCTCTACAAGAGACCCAGTACTTC. It translates to CASRQGALQETQYF.

The V gene is TRBV18, the J gene TRBJ1-6, with 8 bases lining up with TRBD1. The CDR3 totals 15 residues. Germline-derived CDR1 and CDR2 are KGHSH and LQKENI. V trimming: 3 bases; J trimming: 7 bases; junction bases outside the gene matches: 5. The CDR3 nucleotides are TGTGCCAGCTCACCCGGACAGGGTGGAAATTCACCCCTCCACTTT. Its protein product is CASSPGQGGNSPLHF.

This chain uses TRBV5-6 with TRBJ1-2, with a possible D match to TRBD1 (6 bases). Germline V gene lookup returns CDR1 SGHDT and CDR2 YYEEEE. CDR3 length: 16 residues. The V end lost 0 bases, the J end lost 4 bases, and 16 bases lay between the germline ends. The CDR3 reads CASSLGPPTGSYGYTF. In nucleotides, the CDR3 is TGTGCCAGCAGCTTGGGTCCCCCAACAGGGTCCTATGGCTACACCTTC.

The genes are TRBV4-2 and TRBJ1-4, with D hard to call. V was clipped by 4 bases and J by 7 bases, with 13 bases between them. The CDR3 runs to 14 residues. Looked up from germline, CDR1 is LGHNA and CDR2 is YNFKEQ. In DNA form, the CDR3 reads TGTGCCAGCAGCCGGCGGGGAGGTGGTGAAAAACTGTTTTTT. Protein product: CASSRRGGGEKLFF.

In this sample, this clone turned up once. V and J are TRBV9 and TRBJ2-5, with 11 bases aligning to TRBD2. CDR1 SGDLS and CDR2 YYNGEE come from the germline V gene. This CDR3 region has 16 residues. Trimming at V came to 6 bases and at J to 2 bases, leaving 9 bases not matched to a gene. For the CDR3, the DNA is TGTGCCAGCACCATCGCCCCTAGCGGGGGGCAAGAGACCCAGTACTTC. Translating gives CASTIAPSGGQETQYF.

This clone was recorded a few times. V gene TRBV2 combines with J gene TRBJ2-7, with 10 bases aligning to TRBD1. The V gene end was trimmed by 6 bases and the J gene end by 0 bases; junction bases not matched to a gene: 8. The CDR3 loop spans 16 amino acids. In germline, CDR1 is SNHLY, CDR2 FYNNEI. The CDR3, as DNA: TGTGCCAGCAGAAAGTTCGGGACAGGGGACTCCTACGAGCAGTACTTC. It is translated as CASRKFGTGDSYEQYF. Using reference TRBV2 and TRBJ2-7 for the parts outside the CDR3, the full variable domain is EPEVTQTPSHQVTQMGQEVILRCVPISNHLYFYWYRQILGQKVEFLVSFYNNEISEKSEIFDDQFSVERPDGSNFTLKIRSTKLEDSAMYFCASRKFGTGDSYEQYFGPGTRLTVT.

The V call is TRBV19, the J call TRBJ1-2; perhaps TRBD1 as D (6 bases). CDR3 length equals 13 residues. Deletions cut 8 bases from V and 4 bases from J, with 14 bases between. CDR1 and CDR2 (germline): LNHDA, SQIVND (reference sequence). CDR3 protein: CASLPGAGYGYTF. The CDR3 DNA reads TGTGCCAGTCTCCCAGGGGCTGGCTATGGCTACACCTTC. The full variable domain, rest sourced from reference TRBV19 and TRBJ1-2, is DGGITQSPKYLFRKEGQNVTLSCEQNLNHDAMYWYRQDPGQGLRLIYYSQIVNDFQKGDIAEGYSVSREKKESFPLTVTSAQKNPTAFYLCASLPGAGYGYTFGSGTRLTVV.

This clone was recorded once. The chain carries TRBV5-1 and TRBJ2-2; a possible D gene is TRBD2 (5 bases). The germline gives CDR1 SGHRS, CDR2 YFSETQ. V shed 3 bases and J shed 5 bases, with 14 bases lying between them. There are 15 residues in the CDR3. The CDR3 DNA is TGCGCCAGCAGCTCATTAACCTCGGGGACCGGGGAGCTGTTTTTT. Residues: CASSSLTSGTGELFF. The full variable domain, with the rest looked up from reference TRBV5-1 and TRBJ2-2, is KAGVTQTPRYLIKTRGQQVTLSCSPISGHRSVSWYQQTPGQGLQFLFEYFSETQRNKGNFPGRFSGRQFSNSRSEMNVSTLELGDSALYLCASSSLTSGTGELFFGEGSRLTVL.

The chain combines TRBV6-5 with TRBJ1-4, with D unclear. The CDR3 loop spans 15 amino acids. Germline CDR1 MNHEY, CDR2 SVGAGI. Trimming cost V 7 bases and J 0 bases, with 12 bases left between them. The CDR3 reads CASKGGIATNEKLFF. The CDR3 bases are TGTGCCAGCAAGGGAGGGATCGCAACTAATGAAAAACTGTTTTTT.